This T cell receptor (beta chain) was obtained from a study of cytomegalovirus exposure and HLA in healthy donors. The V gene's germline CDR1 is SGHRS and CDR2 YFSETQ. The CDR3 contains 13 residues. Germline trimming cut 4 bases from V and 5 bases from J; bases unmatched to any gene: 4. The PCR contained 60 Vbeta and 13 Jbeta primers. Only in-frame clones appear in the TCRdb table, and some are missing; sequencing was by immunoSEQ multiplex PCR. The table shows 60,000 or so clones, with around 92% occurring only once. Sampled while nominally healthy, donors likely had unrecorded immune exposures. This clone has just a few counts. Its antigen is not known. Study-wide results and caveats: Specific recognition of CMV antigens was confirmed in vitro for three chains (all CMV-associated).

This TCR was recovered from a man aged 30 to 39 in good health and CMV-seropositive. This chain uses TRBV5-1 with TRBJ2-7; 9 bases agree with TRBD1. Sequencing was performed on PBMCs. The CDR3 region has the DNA TGCGCCAGCAGCGTAGACAGGGGGGACGAGCAGTACTTC. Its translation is CASSVDRGDEQYF.